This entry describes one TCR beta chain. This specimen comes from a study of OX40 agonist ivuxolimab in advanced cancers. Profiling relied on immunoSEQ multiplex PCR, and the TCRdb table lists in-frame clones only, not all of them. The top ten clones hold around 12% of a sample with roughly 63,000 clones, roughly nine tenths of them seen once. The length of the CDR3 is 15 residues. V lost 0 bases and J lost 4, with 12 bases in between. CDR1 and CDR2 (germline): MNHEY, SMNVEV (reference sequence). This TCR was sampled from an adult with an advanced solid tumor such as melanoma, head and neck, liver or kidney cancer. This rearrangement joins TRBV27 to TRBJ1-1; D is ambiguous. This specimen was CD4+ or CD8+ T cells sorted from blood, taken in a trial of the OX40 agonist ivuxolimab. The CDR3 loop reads CASSLSPRASTEAFF. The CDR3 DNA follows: TGTGCCAGCAGTTTATCGCCCCGGGCCAGCACTGAAGCTTTCTTT.